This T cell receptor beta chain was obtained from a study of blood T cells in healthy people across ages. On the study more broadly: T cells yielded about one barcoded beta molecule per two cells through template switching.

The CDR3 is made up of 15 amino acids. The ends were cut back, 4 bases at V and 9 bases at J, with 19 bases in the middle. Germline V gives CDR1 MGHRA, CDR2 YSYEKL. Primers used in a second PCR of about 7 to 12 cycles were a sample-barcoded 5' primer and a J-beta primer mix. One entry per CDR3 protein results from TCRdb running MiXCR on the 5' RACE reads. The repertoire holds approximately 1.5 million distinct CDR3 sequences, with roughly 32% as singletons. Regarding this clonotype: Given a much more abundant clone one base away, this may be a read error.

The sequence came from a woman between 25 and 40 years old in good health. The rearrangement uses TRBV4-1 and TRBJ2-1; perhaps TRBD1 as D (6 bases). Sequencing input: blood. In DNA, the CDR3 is TGCGCCAGCAGCCCCCGACAGGCATCTCGGGGTGAGCAGTTCTTC. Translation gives CASSPRQASRGEQFF.